These T cell receptor beta chains were read from a single sample in a study of blood T cell repertoires in COVID-19. Profiled with immunoSEQ multiplex PCR; TCRdb holds only in-frame clones, not every one. The sample holds 140,000 or so clones, over 65% seen once. The specimen was peripheral blood. The receptors shown here come from a man between 50 and 59 years old with acute or convalescent COVID-19. The CDR3 runs from the conserved cysteine through the conserved F or W. A D gene is named only where the DNA matches it firmly. Rows may omit the clone size; those that give it use once, few, many or a size class.

. TRBJ2-2 TRBV10-1 . CASRRLANTGELFF TGCGCCAGCAGAAGACTAGCGAACACCGGGGAGCTGTTTTTT
. TRBJ2-3 TRBV27 . CASRPYEVGGPDTDTQYF TGTGCCAGCAGACCCTACGAGGTGGGGGGGCCAGACACAGATACGCAGTATTTT
. TRBJ2-2 TRBV19 . CASRGADTNTGELFF TGTGCCAGTAGGGGGGCAGATACGAACACCGGGGAGCTGTTTTTT
. TRBJ1-3 TRBV5-1 . CASSFDGSSGNTIYF TGCGCCAGCAGCTTCGACGGGTCCTCTGGAAACACCATATATTTT
. TRBJ2-1 TRBV11-2 . CASSLNLPTPTASDEQFF TGTGCCAGCAGCCTTAATCTCCCTACCCCGACAGCCAGCGATGAGCAGTTCTTC
. TRBJ2-1 TRBV5-1 TRBD1 CASSSRTGPNNEQFF TGCGCCAGCAGCTCCCGGACAGGGCCCAACAATGAGCAGTTCTTC
. TRBJ1-5 TRBV10-3 . CAISESHTKSGNQPQHF TGTGCCATCAGTGAGTCGCACACCAAGTCCGGCAATCAGCCCCAGCATTTT
. TRBJ1-1 TRBV15 TRBD1 CATSIGTGMNTEAFF TGTGCCACCAGCATCGGGACAGGGATGAACACTGAAGCTTTCTTT
. TRBJ2-2 TRBV15 . CATSRLGGPGELFF TGTGCCACCAGCAGATTGGGGGGACCCGGGGAGCTGTTTTTT
. TRBJ2-5 TRBV7-2 TRBD1 CASSQHATGGSETQYF TGTGCCAGCAGCCAACACGCAACAGGGGGGTCGGAGACCCAGTACTTC
. TRBJ2-1 TRBV5-6 . CASRGLSNEQFF TGTGCCAGCAGGGGGCTAAGCAATGAGCAGTTCTTC
. TRBJ1-5 TRBV7-2 TRBD1 CASRKDRAANQPQHF TGTGCCAGCAGGAAGGACAGGGCCGCCAATCAGCCCCAGCATTTT
. TRBJ1-2 TRBV20-1 TRBD1 CSASSLGTGVNYGYTF TGCAGTGCTAGTAGTTTAGGGACAGGGGTGAACTATGGCTACACCTTC
once TRBJ2-3 TRBV5-1 TRBD2 CASSVGTSGNTDTQYF TGCGCCAGCAGCGTTGGGACTAGCGGGAACACAGATACGCAGTATTTT
. TRBJ1-2 TRBV15 . CATSREGKGYGYTF TGTGCCACCAGCAGAGAGGGAAAGGGGTATGGCTACACCTTC
. TRBJ2-2 TRBV14 . CASSQTRGTGELFF TGTGCCAGCAGCCAGACCAGGGGCACCGGGGAGCTGTTTTTT
. TRBJ2-1 TRBV2 TRBD1 CASSRGQGAYNEQFF TGTGCCAGCAGTAGGGGACAGGGCGCCTACAATGAGCAGTTCTTC
. TRBJ2-3 TRBV18 . CASSPKAGEADTQYF TGTGCCAGCTCACCTAAAGCAGGGGAAGCAGATACGCAGTATTTT
. TRBJ2-3 TRBV7-9 TRBD2 CASSSILAEIHTDTQYF TGTGCCAGCAGCTCAATTCTAGCGGAAATCCACACAGATACGCAGTATTTT
. TRBJ2-5 TRBV2 TRBD1 CASSGDRGLRETQYF TGTGCCAGCAGTGGGGACAGGGGCCTCCGGGAGACCCAGTACTTC
. TRBJ1-4 TRBV5-1 TRBD1 CASSLGTGDEKLFF TGCGCCAGCAGCCTAGGGACAGGGGATGAAAAACTGTTTTTT
many TRBJ1-3 TRBV3-1/TRBV3-2 . CASSQDLSSGNTIYF TGTGCCAGCAGCCAAGATTTGAGCTCTGGAAACACCATATATTTT
. TRBJ1-1 TRBV9 TRBD1 CASSPRDRDFAEAFF TGTGCCAGCAGCCCCCGTGACAGGGATTTCGCTGAAGCTTTCTTT
many TRBJ2-3 TRBV18 . CASSPGASDTQYF TGTGCCAGCTCACCGGGGGCGTCCGATACGCAGTATTTT
. TRBJ2-7 TRBV11-2 TRBD2 CASSFWLAGGTYEQYF TGTGCCAGCAGCTTCTGGCTAGCGGGGGGGACTTACGAGCAGTACTTC
. TRBJ2-3 TRBV18 TRBD2 CASSLNGGSTDTQYF TGTGCCAGCTCACTTAACGGGGGGAGCACAGATACGCAGTATTTT
. TRBJ1-1 TRBV18 . CASSPGGDEAFF TGTGCCAGCTCACCGGGGGGGGATGAAGCTTTCTTT
. TRBJ2-3 TRBV5-5 . CASSLGGGASTDTQYF TGTGCCAGCAGCTTGGGTGGGGGGGCTAGCACAGATACGCAGTATTTT
. TRBJ1-5 TRBV18 TRBD1 CASSPETGLAQPQHF TGTGCCAGCTCACCAGAGACAGGGTTGGCACAGCCCCAGCATTTT
. TRBJ2-3 TRBV5-1 TRBD2 CASSLTSGGLDTQYF TGCGCCAGCAGCTTGACTAGCGGGGGGCTAGATACGCAGTATTTT
. TRBJ2-3 TRBV5-1 TRBD1 CASSTQQGAGDTQYF TGCGCCAGCAGCACTCAACAGGGGGCGGGGGATACGCAGTATTTT
. TRBJ1-3 TRBV6-5 TRBD1 CASSSGTGVGGNTIYF TGTGCCAGCAGTTCCGGGACAGGGGTCGGGGGAAACACCATATATTTT
. TRBJ1-6 TRBV27 TRBD1 CASSLRGQSSYNSPLHF TGTGCCAGCAGTTTAAGGGGACAGAGCTCCTATAATTCACCCCTCCACTTT
. TRBJ2-5 TRBV5-1 TRBD1 CASSLGGQGKQETQYF TGCGCCAGCAGCTTGGGGGGACAGGGGAAACAAGAGACCCAGTACTTC
. TRBJ1-4 TRBV5-8 TRBD1 CASSYQGASGEKLFF TGTGCCAGCAGCTATCAGGGGGCCAGTGGAGAAAAACTGTTTTTT
. TRBJ2-3 TRBV5-1 TRBD2 CASSLISGTSGGTDTQYF TGCGCCAGCAGCTTGATCTCCGGGACTAGCGGGGGCACAGATACGCAGTATTTT
. TRBJ2-6 TRBV7-3 . CASSLKSGTGANVLTF TGTGCCAGCAGCTTAAAATCAGGAACTGGGGCCAACGTCCTGACTTTC
. TRBJ2-7 TRBV11-2 . CASSEWDTTTYEQYF TGTGCCAGCAGCGAATGGGACACAACAACCTACGAGCAGTACTTC
. TRBJ2-3 TRBV27 TRBD1 CASSFISRDRVTDTQYF TGTGCCAGCAGTTTTATCTCCCGGGACAGGGTAACAGATACGCAGTATTTT
. TRBJ1-1 TRBV3-1/TRBV3-2 . CASSPPRQLNTEAFF TGTGCCAGCAGCCCCCCTCGACAGCTTAACACTGAAGCTTTCTTT
. TRBJ2-3 TRBV24-1 . CATSATIEDTQYF TGTGCCACCAGTGCCACCATTGAGGATACGCAGTATTTT
. TRBJ2-1 TRBV18 TRBD2 CASSPPGGRYNEQFF TGTGCCAGCTCACCACCGGGGGGGAGGTACAATGAGCAGTTCTTC
. TRBJ2-5 TRBV5-4 TRBD1 CASSVTGQETQYF TGTGCCAGCAGCGTGACAGGGCAAGAGACCCAGTACTTC
. TRBJ2-1 TRBV3-1/TRBV3-2 TRBD2 CASSRVGGVYNEQFF TGTGCCAGCAGCCGGGTTGGGGGGGTCTACAATGAGCAGTTCTTC
. TRBJ1-2 TRBV2 TRBD1 CASSVGTAYGYTF TGTGCCAGCAGTGTTGGGACAGCCTATGGCTACACCTTC
few TRBJ2-3 TRBV7-9 . CASSSDSLTQYF TGTGCCAGCAGCTCGGACTCCCTAACGCAGTATTTT
. TRBJ2-3 TRBV21-1 . CASSKEVVRLTTDTQYF TGTGCCAGCAGCAAAGAAGTGGTCAGGCTGACCACAGATACGCAGTATTTT
. TRBJ1-5 TRBV20-1 . CSASPGGGDNQPQHF TGCAGTGCTAGTCCCGGGGGGGGAGACAATCAGCCCCAGCATTTT
. TRBJ2-3 TRBV7-3 . CASSPGVFPTDTQYF TGTGCCAGCAGCCCGGGGGTCTTCCCCACAGATACGCAGTATTTT
once TRBJ1-6 TRBV30 TRBD1 CASGQGSPGRGPLHF TGTGCCAGTGGACAGGGATCCCCTGGTAGAGGACCCCTCCACTTT
. TRBJ2-1 TRBV5-1 . CASSSDRPSGEQFF TGCGCCAGCAGCTCGGATCGACCGTCGGGGGAGCAGTTCTTC
. TRBJ1-2 TRBV6-1 . CASSGTGYRRDDYGYTF TGTGCCAGCAGTGGAACAGGGTACCGCCGCGATGATTATGGCTACACCTTC
. TRBJ2-5 TRBV29-1 TRBD1 CSDRGRQETQYF TGCAGCGACAGGGGTCGACAAGAGACCCAGTACTTC
many TRBJ1-1 TRBV18 TRBD1 CASSQGANTEAFF TGTGCCAGCTCACAGGGGGCCAACACTGAAGCTTTCTTT
. TRBJ2-5 TRBV6-5 TRBD1 CASSTRTGLVETQYF TGTGCCAGCAGCACTAGGACAGGGTTAGTGGAGACCCAGTACTTC